This T cell receptor beta chain is from a study of early T cells in non-severe SARS-CoV-2 infection. CDR3 length: 20 residues. V lost 0 bases and J lost 5; bases outside the gene matches: 16. Germline loops: CDR1 LGHNA, CDR2 YNFKEQ. This clonotype has just a few counts. TCRdb used MiXCR to reprocess the 5' RACE reads, holding one entry per CDR3 protein. Of about 98,000 distinct CDR3 sequences detected, more than 9.5% appear once; the ten largest clones hold approximately 5.3%. This sequence was found in an adult who was a healthcare worker with PCR-confirmed SARS-CoV-2 infection or an uninfected control (not recorded which). The chain has TRBV4-2 and TRBJ2-1, with TRBD2 matching over 10 bases. Sequences were obtained from whole blood. CDR3 protein: CASSQELLAGVFQVDNEQFF. As DNA, the CDR3 is TGTGCCAGCAGCCAAGAACTGCTAGCGGGGGTATTTCAGGTAGACAATGAGCAGTTCTTC.